This passage covers 7 T cell receptor beta chains from one sample sequenced in a study of early T cells in non-severe SARS-CoV-2 infection. TCRdb fed the 5' RACE reads into MiXCR, producing one record per CDR3 protein. The sample holds fewer than 85,000 distinct CDR3 sequences, roughly a sixth seen once. Sequencing was carried out using whole blood. Every receptor here comes from an adult who was a healthcare worker with PCR-confirmed SARS-CoV-2 infection or an uninfected control (not recorded which).

This clonotype appeared a few times. The chain carries TRBV11-2 and TRBJ2-3, with TRBD2 as a possible D gene (5 bases). V was trimmed by 5 bases and J by 0 bases, leaving 15 bases between them. This CDR3 is 16 amino acids long. The germline CDR1 and CDR2 sequences are SGHAT and FQNNGV. CDR3 nucleotides: TGTGCCAGCAGCCGTCTTATTGGAGGAAGCACAGATACGCAGTATTTT. The encoded protein is CASSRLIGGSTDTQYF. Supplemented by reference TRBV11-2 and TRBJ2-3, the full variable domain reads EAGVAQSPRYKIIEKRQSVAFWCNPISGHATLYWYQQILGQGPKLLIQFQNNGVVDDSQLPKDRFSAERLKGVDSTLKIQPAKLEDSAVYLCASSRLIGGSTDTQYFGPGTRLTVL.

This clonotype was seen just once. The rearrangement joins TRBV6-5 to TRBJ2-7; 7 nucleotides align to TRBD1. J was trimmed by 6 bases and V by 6 bases; bases with no gene match: 11. From germline, CDR1 is MNHEY and CDR2 SVGAGI. The CDR3 length is 14 residues. The CDR3 bases are TGTGCCAGCAGGACATCCGGGACAGTTAGCGAGCAGTACTTC. Translating gives CASRTSGTVSEQYF.

J is TRBJ2-3 and V is TRBV5-4; no clear D. Trimming removed 2 bases at V and 4 bases at J, with 11 bases between. CDR1 and CDR2 (germline): SGHNT, YYREEE (reference sequence). CDR3 length equals 14 residues. The CDR3 DNA is TGTGCCAGCAGCTTCCGTTCTCTGCCAGATACGCAGTATTTT. Its translation: CASSFRSLPDTQYF.

The V call is TRBV6-5, the J call TRBJ2-5; D gene ambiguous. The germline V and J ends were trimmed by 6 bases and 1 base, with 12 bases remaining between them. CDR3 size: 14 residues. Germline assignment: CDR1 MNHEY and CDR2 SVGAGI. In DNA form, the CDR3 reads TGTGCCAGCAGCCCCTCCCGGGCCCAAGAGACCCAGTACTTC. Its translation: CASSPSRAQETQYF.

This chain links TRBV18 with TRBJ2-7; TRBD1 matches at 8 bases. This CDR3 region has 14 residues. Germline trimming cut 3 bases from V and 2 bases from J; bases unmatched to any gene: 3. CDR1 and CDR2 from the germline V gene are KGHSH and LQKENI. The CDR3 is CASSPGQGPYEQYF. CDR3 nucleotide sequence: TGTGCCAGCTCACCTGGACAGGGCCCCTACGAGCAGTACTTC.

The V and J genes are TRBV29-1 and TRBJ2-7; 14 positions agree with TRBD2. Germline CDR1 SQVTM, CDR2 ANQGSEA. V shed 7 bases and J 6 bases; nucleotides not matched to a gene: 8. The CDR3 length is 14 residues. The CDR3 loop is CSALGLAGGPEQYF. DNA of the CDR3: TGCAGCGCCTTAGGACTAGCGGGGGGCCCCGAGCAGTACTTC.

This clonotype was counted between two and nine times. The chain employs TRBV3-1 and TRBJ1-1; possible D gene TRBD1, 5 bases. The CDR3 loop spans 12 amino acids. Trimming removed 3 bases at V and 5 bases at J, with 7 bases between. Germline V CDR1 and CDR2: LGHDT, YNNKEL (reference sequence). The chain's CDR3 is CASSHGGTEAFF. The DNA for the CDR3 is TGTGCCAGCAGCCACGGGGGTACTGAAGCTTTCTTT.